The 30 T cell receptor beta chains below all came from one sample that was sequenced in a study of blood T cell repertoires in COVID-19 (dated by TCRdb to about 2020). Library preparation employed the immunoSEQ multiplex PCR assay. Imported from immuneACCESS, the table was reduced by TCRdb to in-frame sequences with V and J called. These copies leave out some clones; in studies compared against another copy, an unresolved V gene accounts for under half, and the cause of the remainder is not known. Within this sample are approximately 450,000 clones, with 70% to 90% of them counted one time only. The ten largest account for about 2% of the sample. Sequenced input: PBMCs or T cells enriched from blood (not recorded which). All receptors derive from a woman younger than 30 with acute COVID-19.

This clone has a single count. The CDR3 region is CASSLPMTGGRDTDTQYF. In nucleotides, the CDR3 is TGTGCCAGCAGTTTACCTATGACAGGGGGCAGGGACACAGATACGCAGTATTTT. This chain uses TRBV28 with TRBJ2-3; 10 positions match TRBD1. Losses at the gene ends were 2 bases for V and 2 bases for J; bases not matched to a gene: 10. The CDR3 spans 18 residues. Germline CDR1 and CDR2: MDHEN and SYDVKM.

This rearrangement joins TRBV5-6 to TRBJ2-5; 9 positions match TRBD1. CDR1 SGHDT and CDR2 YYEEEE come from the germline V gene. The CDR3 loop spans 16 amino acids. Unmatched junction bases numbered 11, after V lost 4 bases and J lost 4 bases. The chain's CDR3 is CASSRGQGPLSETQYF. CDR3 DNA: TGTGCCAGCAGCCGGGGACAGGGCCCCCTCTCAGAGACCCAGTACTTC.

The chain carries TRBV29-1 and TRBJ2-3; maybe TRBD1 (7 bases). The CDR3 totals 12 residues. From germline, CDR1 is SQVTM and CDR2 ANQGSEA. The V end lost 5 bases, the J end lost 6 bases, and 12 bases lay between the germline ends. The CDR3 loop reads CSVKAGGDTQYF. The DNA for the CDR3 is TGCAGCGTTAAGGCAGGGGGGGATACGCAGTATTTT.

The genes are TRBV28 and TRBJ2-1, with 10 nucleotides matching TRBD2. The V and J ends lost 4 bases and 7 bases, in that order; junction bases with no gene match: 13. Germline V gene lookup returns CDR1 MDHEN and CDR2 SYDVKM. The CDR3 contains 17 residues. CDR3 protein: CASSSSPLAGVGNEQFF. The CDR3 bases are TGTGCCAGCAGTTCGAGTCCGCTAGCGGGAGTTGGTAATGAGCAGTTCTTC.

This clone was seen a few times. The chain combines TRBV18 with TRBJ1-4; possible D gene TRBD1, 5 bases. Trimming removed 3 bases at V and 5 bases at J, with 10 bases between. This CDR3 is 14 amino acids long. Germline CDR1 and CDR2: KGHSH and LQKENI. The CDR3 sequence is CASSPTDTNEKLFF. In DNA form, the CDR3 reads TGTGCCAGCTCACCGACAGACACCAATGAAAAACTGTTTTTT.

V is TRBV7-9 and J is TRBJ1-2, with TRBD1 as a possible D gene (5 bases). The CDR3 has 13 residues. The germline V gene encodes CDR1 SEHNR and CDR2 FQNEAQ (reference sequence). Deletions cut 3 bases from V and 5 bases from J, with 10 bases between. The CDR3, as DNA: TGTGCCAGCAGCTTGACAGAGAAGTATGGCTACACCTTC. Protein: CASSLTEKYGYTF.

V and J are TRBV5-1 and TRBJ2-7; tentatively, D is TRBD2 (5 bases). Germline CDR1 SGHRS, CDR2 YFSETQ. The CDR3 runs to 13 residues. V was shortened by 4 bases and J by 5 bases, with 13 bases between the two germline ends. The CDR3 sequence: CASSGRQYDEQYF. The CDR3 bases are TGCGCCAGCAGCGGGAGACAATACGACGAGCAGTACTTC.

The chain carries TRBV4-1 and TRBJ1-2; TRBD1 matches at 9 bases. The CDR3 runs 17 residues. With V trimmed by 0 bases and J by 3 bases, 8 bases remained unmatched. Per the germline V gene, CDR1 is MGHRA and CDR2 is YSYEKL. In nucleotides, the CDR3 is TGCGCCAGCAGCCAAGATATTTGGACAGGGGAGGACTATGGCTACACCTTC. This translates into CASSQDIWTGEDYGYTF.

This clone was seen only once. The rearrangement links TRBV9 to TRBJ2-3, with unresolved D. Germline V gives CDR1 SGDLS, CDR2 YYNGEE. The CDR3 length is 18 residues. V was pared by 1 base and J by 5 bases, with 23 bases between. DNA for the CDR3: TGTGCCAGCAGCGTAAGCTATCCCAGCGCCATTTCGGGAGATACGCAGTATTTT. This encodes CASSVSYPSAISGDTQYF.

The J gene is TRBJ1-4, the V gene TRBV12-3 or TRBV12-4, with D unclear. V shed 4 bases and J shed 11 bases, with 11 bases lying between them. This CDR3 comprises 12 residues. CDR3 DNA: TGTGCCAGCAGTTCAGGATACACCAAACTGTTTTTT. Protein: CASSSGYTKLFF.

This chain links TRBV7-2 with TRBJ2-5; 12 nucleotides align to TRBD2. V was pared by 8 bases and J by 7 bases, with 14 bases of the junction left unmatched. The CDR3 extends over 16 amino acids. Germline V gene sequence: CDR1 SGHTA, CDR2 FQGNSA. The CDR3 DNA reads TGTGCCAGCTCCGGTGCGACTAGCGGGAGTCGTAGGACCCAGTACTTC. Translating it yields CASSGATSGSRRTQYF.

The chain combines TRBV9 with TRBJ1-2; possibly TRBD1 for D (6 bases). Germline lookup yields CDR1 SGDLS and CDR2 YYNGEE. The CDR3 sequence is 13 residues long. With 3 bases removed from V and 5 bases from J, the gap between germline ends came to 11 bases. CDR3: CASSAQGDYGYTF. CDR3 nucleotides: TGTGCCAGCAGCGCACAGGGTGATTATGGCTACACCTTC.

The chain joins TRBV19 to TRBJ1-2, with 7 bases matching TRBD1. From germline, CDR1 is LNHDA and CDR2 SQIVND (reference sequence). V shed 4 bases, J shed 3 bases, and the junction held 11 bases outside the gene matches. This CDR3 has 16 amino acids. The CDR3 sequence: CASSTRGGTEYYGYTF. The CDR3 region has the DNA TGTGCCAGTAGTACCCGAGGTGGGACAGAATACTATGGCTACACCTTC.

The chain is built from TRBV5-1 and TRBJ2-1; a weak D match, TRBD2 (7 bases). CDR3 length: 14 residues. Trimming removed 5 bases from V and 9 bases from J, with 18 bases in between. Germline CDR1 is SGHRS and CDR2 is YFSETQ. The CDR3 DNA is TGCGCCAGCAGTCCGGGGGGCGTTACAGGTGAGCAGTTCTTC. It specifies CASSPGGVTGEQFF.

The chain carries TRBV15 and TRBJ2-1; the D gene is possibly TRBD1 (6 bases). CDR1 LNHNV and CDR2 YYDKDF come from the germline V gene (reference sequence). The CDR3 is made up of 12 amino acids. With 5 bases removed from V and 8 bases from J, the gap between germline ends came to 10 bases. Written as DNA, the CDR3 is TGTGCCACCAGCGCCGGACAGTATGAGCAGTTCTTC. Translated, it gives CATSAGQYEQFF.

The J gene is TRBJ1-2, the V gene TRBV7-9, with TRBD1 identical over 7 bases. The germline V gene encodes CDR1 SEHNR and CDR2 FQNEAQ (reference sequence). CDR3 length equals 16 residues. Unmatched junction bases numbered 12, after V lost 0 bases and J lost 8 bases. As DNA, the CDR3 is TGTGCCAGCAGCTTAGCGCTTAGGGGGCGCCTAGGAGGCTACACCTTC. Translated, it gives CASSLALRGRLGGYTF.

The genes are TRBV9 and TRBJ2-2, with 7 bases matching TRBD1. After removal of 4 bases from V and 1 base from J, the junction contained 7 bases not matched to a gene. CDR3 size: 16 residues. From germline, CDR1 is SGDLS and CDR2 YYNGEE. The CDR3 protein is CASSLGTAMNTGELFF. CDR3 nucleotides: TGTGCCAGCAGCCTGGGGACAGCCATGAACACCGGGGAGCTGTTTTTT.

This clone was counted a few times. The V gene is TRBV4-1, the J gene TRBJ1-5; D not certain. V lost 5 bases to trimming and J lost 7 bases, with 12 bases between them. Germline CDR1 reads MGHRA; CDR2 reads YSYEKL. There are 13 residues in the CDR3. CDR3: CASSASRSQPQHF. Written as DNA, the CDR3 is TGCGCCAGCAGCGCTAGCAGGAGCCAGCCCCAGCATTTT.

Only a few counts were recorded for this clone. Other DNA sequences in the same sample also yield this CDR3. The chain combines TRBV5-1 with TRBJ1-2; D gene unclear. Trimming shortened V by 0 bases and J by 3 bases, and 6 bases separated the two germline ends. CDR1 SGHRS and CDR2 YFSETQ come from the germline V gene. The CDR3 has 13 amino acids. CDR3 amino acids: CASSLEGDYGYTF. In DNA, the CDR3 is TGCGCCAGCAGCTTGGAGGGAGACTATGGCTACACCTTC.

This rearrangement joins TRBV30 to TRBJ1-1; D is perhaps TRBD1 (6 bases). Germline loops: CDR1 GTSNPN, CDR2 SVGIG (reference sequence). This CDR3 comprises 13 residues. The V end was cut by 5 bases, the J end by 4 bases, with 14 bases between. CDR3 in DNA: TGTGCCTGGGATCCCAGGGGCGGCACTGAAGCTTTCTTT. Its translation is CAWDPRGGTEAFF. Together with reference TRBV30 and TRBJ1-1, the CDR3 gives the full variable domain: SQTIHQWPATLVQPVGSPLSLECTVEGTSNPNLYWYRQAAGRGLQLLFYSVGIGQISSEVPQNLSASRPQDRQFILSSKKLLLSDSGFYLCAWDPRGGTEAFFGQGTRLTVV.

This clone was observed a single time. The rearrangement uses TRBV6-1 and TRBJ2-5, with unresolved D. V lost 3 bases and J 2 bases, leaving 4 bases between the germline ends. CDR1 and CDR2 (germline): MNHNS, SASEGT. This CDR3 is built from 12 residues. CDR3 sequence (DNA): TGTGCCAGCAGTGACCTGCAAGAGACCCAGTACTTC. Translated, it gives CASSDLQETQYF.

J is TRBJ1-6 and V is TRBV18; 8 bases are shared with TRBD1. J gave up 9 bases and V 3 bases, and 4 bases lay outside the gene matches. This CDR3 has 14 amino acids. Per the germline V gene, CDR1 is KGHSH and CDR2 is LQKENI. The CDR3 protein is CASSPEQGVSPLHF. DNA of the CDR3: TGTGCCAGCTCACCGGAACAGGGGGTTTCACCCCTCCACTTT.

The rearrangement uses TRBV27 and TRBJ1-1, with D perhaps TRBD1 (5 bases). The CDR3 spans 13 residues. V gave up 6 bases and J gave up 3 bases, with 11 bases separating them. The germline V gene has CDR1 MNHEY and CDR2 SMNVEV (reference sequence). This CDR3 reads CASRPGGDTEAFF. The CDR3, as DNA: TGTGCCAGCAGACCCGGGGGAGACACTGAAGCTTTCTTT.

CDR3 DNA: TGTGCCAGCAGTACCACAGGGGGAGGCTACACCTTC. Translating it yields CASSTTGGGYTF. V is TRBV27 and J is TRBJ1-2, with 8 bases that match TRBD1. The CDR3 spans 12 residues. The V gene's germline CDR1 is MNHEY and CDR2 SMNVEV (reference sequence). J was trimmed by 8 bases and V by 5 bases; bases with no gene match: 4.

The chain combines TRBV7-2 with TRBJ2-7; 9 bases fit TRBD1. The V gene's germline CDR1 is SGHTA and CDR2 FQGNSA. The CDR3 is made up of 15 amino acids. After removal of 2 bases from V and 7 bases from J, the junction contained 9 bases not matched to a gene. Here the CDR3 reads CASSLIGTGSREQYF. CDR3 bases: TGTGCCAGCAGCTTAATCGGGACAGGGTCGCGGGAGCAGTACTTC.

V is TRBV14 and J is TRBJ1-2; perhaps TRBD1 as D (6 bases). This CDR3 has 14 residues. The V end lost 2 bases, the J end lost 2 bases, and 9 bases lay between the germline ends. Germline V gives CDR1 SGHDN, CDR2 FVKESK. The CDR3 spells CASSQYGQNYGYTF. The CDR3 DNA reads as TGTGCCAGCAGCCAATATGGACAGAACTATGGCTACACCTTC. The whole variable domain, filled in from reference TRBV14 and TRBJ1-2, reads EAGVTQFPSHSVIEKGQTVTLRCDPISGHDNLYWYRRVMGKEIKFLLHFVKESKQDESGMPNNRFLAERTGGTYSTLKVQPAELEDSGVYFCASSQYGQNYGYTFGSGTRLTVV.

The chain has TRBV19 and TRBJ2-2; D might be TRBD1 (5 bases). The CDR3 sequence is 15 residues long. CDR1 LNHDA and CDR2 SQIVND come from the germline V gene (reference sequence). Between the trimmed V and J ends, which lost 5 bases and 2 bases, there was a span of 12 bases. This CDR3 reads CASSLSTANTGELFF. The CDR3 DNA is TGTGCCAGTAGTTTGTCGACAGCTAACACCGGGGAGCTGTTTTTT.

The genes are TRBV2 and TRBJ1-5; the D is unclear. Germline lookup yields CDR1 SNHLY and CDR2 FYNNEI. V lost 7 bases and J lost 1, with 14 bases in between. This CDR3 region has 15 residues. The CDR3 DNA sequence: TGTGCCAGCAAAATGGAGTTTGCGAGCAATCAGCCCCAGCATTTT. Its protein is CASKMEFASNQPQHF.

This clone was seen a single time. Here the CDR3 reads CASSIKSGLYEQYF. The CDR3 nucleotides are TGTGCCAGTAGTATTAAATCAGGGCTCTACGAGCAGTACTTC. V usage is TRBV19 and J usage is TRBJ2-7; TRBD1 might be the D (5 bases). This CDR3 has 14 amino acids. The germline gives CDR1 LNHDA, CDR2 SQIVND (reference sequence). V was pared by 3 bases and J by 3 bases, with 12 bases between.

The CDR3 here is CASSVVSRVPPNQPQHF. The CDR3, as DNA: TGTGCCAGCAGCGTAGTGAGTCGGGTGCCGCCCAATCAGCCCCAGCATTTT. This sequence joins TRBV9 and TRBJ1-5; D is unclear. V dropped 0 bases and J dropped 3 bases, with 16 bases sitting between them. There are 17 residues in the CDR3. Germline V gene sequence: CDR1 SGDLS, CDR2 YYNGEE.